The entry below gives a single T cell receptor beta chain sequence along with its context. CDR1 LGHDT and CDR2 YNNKEL come from the germline V gene (reference sequence). Trimming removed 0 bases at V and 0 bases at J, with 6 bases between. There are 16 residues in the CDR3. This sample was included in a study of control samples from healthy donors and cancer patients. Sequencing was performed with immunoSEQ multiplex PCR; in TCRdb, only in-frame clones are kept and a portion is missing. This table has around 30,000 clones, roughly 92% appearing once. The TCR comes from a man aged 40-49 years with colorectal cancer. The sequenced sample was PBMCs. This chain uses TRBV3-1 (or the pseudogene TRBV3-2) with TRBJ2-6, with unresolved D. The CDR3 loop reads CASSQDYSSGANVLTF. In DNA, the CDR3 is TGTGCCAGCAGCCAAGATTACAGCTCTGGGGCCAACGTCCTGACTTTC.